This T cell receptor (beta chain) was captured in a study of shared clonotypes between healthy human individuals. In the case of this clone: Its specificity is unknown.

The V gene lost 1 base and the J gene lost 4 bases, with 4 bases spanning the gap. Germline CDR1 reads SGHVS; CDR2 reads FNYEAQ. This CDR3 has 12 residues. Profiling relied on immunoSEQ multiplex PCR, and the TCRdb table lists in-frame clones only, not all of them. This table holds 1.6 million or so clones, approximately 96% found once. Overall study results and limits: Among donors, the sharing of clonotypes was expected to be influenced by sequencing depth. In contrast to clonotypes shared by all four donors, non-shared clonotypes had lower generation probabilities.

This TCR derives from a man younger than 40 in good health. The sequencing input was naive CD4+ T cells sorted from blood. As to subset: CD45RA+ positively selected. The chain recombines TRBV7-6 with TRBJ2-5; D gene uncertain. The CDR3 coding sequence is TGTGCCAGCAGCTTAGTGTCAGAGACCCAGTACTTC. Protein sequence: CASSLVSETQYF.